This T cell receptor beta chain is drawn from a study of blood T cell repertoires in COVID-19. About the study: PBMCs, B-cell-depleted T cells, or T cells were the source of the cDNA or gDNA that made up the material.

With 4 bases clipped from V and 3 bases from J, the junction kept 7 bases outside the gene matches. In germline, CDR1 is LGHNA, CDR2 YNFKEQ. This CDR3 is built from 15 residues. TCRdb's copy holds only in-frame clones and misses some; the assay was immunoSEQ multiplex PCR. The table has approximately 270,000 clones, 75% to 90% seen once. This TCR came from a man aged 50 to 60 with acute or convalescent COVID-19. The sequenced sample consisted of peripheral blood. V is TRBV4-2 and J is TRBJ2-7; 9 bases map to TRBD1. CDR3 coding DNA: TGTGCCAGCAGCCGAGACGGGACAGGGAACTACGAGCAGTACTTC. Translated, it gives CASSRDGTGNYEQYF.